Each of the 21 T cell receptor beta chains below was sequenced from the same sample in a study of CD8+ T cells in alopecia areata. Once RNA had been extracted, it was reverse transcribed into cDNA to act as the sequencing template. The method was immunoSEQ multiplex PCR; TCRdb's version includes in-frame clones alone and lacks a portion of them. The table shows 150,000 to 200,000 clones, with 55% to 75% occurring only once. Treatment denoted: oral pan-JAK inhibitor, 5-10 mg twice daily. The material sequenced was CD4+ T cells sorted from blood, taken at week 24, from a patient treated with tofacitinib. The receptors were sampled from a human donor with alopecia areata.

The chain couples TRBV29-1 to TRBJ2-7; D is unclear. The germline V gene has CDR1 SQVTM and CDR2 ANQGSEA. V was cut by 1 base and J by 6 bases, with 4 bases left in between. The CDR3 is made up of 10 amino acids. CDR3 protein: CSVEVCEQYF. CDR3 in DNA: TGCAGCGTTGAAGTTTGCGAGCAGTACTTC.

Here the CDR3 DNA reads TGTGCCAGCAGCTTGGGACAGGACAATGAGCAGTTCTTC. Translated, it gives CASSLGQDNEQFF. The rearrangement links TRBV5-4 to TRBJ2-1; D is perhaps TRBD1 (6 bases). V lost 0 bases to trimming and J lost 5 bases, with 6 bases between them. CDR1 is SGHNT, CDR2 YYREEE, per germline (reference sequence). The CDR3 has 13 residues. The entire variable domain, with the rest obtained from reference TRBV5-4 and TRBJ2-1, is as follows: ETGVTQSPTHLIKTRGQQVTLRCSSQSGHNTVSWYQQALGQGPQFIFQYYREEENGRGNFPPRFSGLQFPNYSSELNVNALELDDSALYLCASSLGQDNEQFFGPGTRLTVL.

The gene calls are TRBV2 and TRBJ1-4; 9 nucleotides align to TRBD1. CDR1 is SNHLY, CDR2 FYNNEI, per germline. The J segment lost 5 bases and the V segment lost 8 bases, leaving 6 bases of the junction unmatched. The CDR3 contains 14 residues. This CDR3 reads CASSSGTGNEKLFF. The CDR3 DNA reads TGTGCCAGCTCATCCGGGACAGGGAATGAAAAACTGTTTTTT.

This clone was counted only a few times. The rearrangement uses TRBV5-6 and TRBJ2-4; D call uncertain. The CDR3 is made up of 14 amino acids. V was cut by 1 base and J by 0 bases, with 5 bases left in between. Per germline, CDR1 SGHDT and CDR2 YYEEEE. CDR3 sequence reads: CASSLTLAKNIQYF. CDR3 nucleotides: TGTGCCAGCAGCTTGACACTAGCCAAAAACATTCAGTACTTC.

This clone was recorded once. The chain uses TRBV30 and TRBJ1-1; D is unclear. There are 12 residues in the CDR3. With 0 bases removed from V and 8 bases from J, the gap between germline ends came to 10 bases. Germline CDR1 GTSNPN, CDR2 SVGIG (reference sequence). CDR3 protein: CAWSVRQPEAFF. The CDR3 DNA reads TGTGCCTGGAGTGTACGACAACCCGAAGCTTTCTTT.

The CDR3: CASSLGLVGRADTQYF. The CDR3 DNA sequence: TGCGCCAGCAGCTTGGGACTAGTCGGGAGGGCAGATACGCAGTATTTT. V is TRBV5-1 and J is TRBJ2-3, with 8 nucleotides matching TRBD2. Trimming cost V 0 bases and J 4 bases; bases outside gene matches: 7. Germline V CDR1 and CDR2: SGHRS, YFSETQ. CDR3 length: 16 residues.

The rearrangement joins TRBV5-4 to TRBJ2-7; 8 bases are shared with TRBD2. Germline values: CDR1 SGHNT, CDR2 YYREEE (reference sequence). The CDR3 sequence is 15 residues long. V dropped 4 bases and J dropped 0; count of bases not matched to a gene: 6. The CDR3 reads CASSPGTRSSYEQYF. In nucleotides, the CDR3 is TGTGCCAGCAGCCCCGGGACTAGGAGCTCCTACGAGCAGTACTTC.

The chain couples TRBV29-1 to TRBJ2-3; a weak D match, TRBD2 (7 bases). The length of the CDR3 is 17 residues. CDR1 is SQVTM, CDR2 ANQGSEA, per germline. The V gene lost 0 bases and the J gene lost 1 base, with 17 bases spanning the gap. Here the CDR3 reads CSVEEGGATRGTDTQYF. In DNA form, the CDR3 reads TGCAGCGTTGAAGAGGGGGGGGCCACCCGGGGCACAGATACGCAGTATTTT.

The chain has TRBV30 and TRBJ2-7; D is possibly TRBD2 (6 bases). Trimming left V 2 bases short and J 5 bases short, with 19 bases between. Germline V gene lookup returns CDR1 GTSNPN and CDR2 SVGIG (reference sequence). The CDR3 sequence is 15 residues long. This CDR3 reads CAWSIFGTPPDEQYF. CDR3 nucleotides: TGTGCCTGGAGTATATTTGGGACTCCCCCCGACGAGCAGTACTTC.

The rearrangement links TRBV7-2 to TRBJ2-4; tentatively, D is TRBD1 (5 bases). CDR1 and CDR2 from the germline V gene are SGHTA and FQGNSA. V shed 3 bases and J shed 6 bases, with 6 bases lying between them. The CDR3 is 12 amino acids. CDR3 nucleotides: TGTGCCAGCAGCTTTGACAGAAACATTCAGTACTTC. Protein product: CASSFDRNIQYF.

For this clone: Other DNA sequences in the same sample also yield this CDR3. The chain uses TRBV18 and TRBJ2-5; TRBD1 might be the D (6 bases). Trimming removed 3 bases at V and 2 bases at J, with 7 bases between. CDR1 KGHSH and CDR2 LQKENI come from the germline V gene. The CDR3 length is 13 residues. CDR3 DNA sequence: TGTGCCAGCTCACCGGGACAACAAGAGACCCAGTACTTC. Its protein is CASSPGQQETQYF.

The chain employs TRBV18 and TRBJ2-7; D might be TRBD1 or TRBD2, each matching 5 bases. Looked up from germline, CDR1 is KGHSH and CDR2 is LQKENI. This CDR3 has 15 residues. Deletions cut 5 bases from V and 2 bases from J, with 16 bases between. CDR3 sequence (DNA): TGTGCCAGCTCAACACTAAGCCAGGGACCCTACGAGCAGTACTTC. Translation: CASSTLSQGPYEQYF.

This rearrangement joins TRBV7-2 to TRBJ2-4; 7 bases map to TRBD1. CDR3 size: 11 residues. The ends lost 5 bases at V and 12 bases at J; junction bases unmatched: 4. Germline lookup yields CDR1 SGHTA and CDR2 FQGNSA. The CDR3, as DNA: TGTGCCAGCAGCGCCGACAGGGATCAGTACTTC. The encoded protein is CASSADRDQYF.

The gene calls are TRBV20-1 and TRBJ1-1, with a tentative D call TRBD1 (6 bases). The CDR3 has 11 amino acids. Germline CDR1 reads DFQATT; CDR2 reads SNEGSKA (reference sequence). V lost 0 bases and J lost 13, with 12 bases in between. The CDR3 loop reads CSARETGKHFF. In DNA form, the CDR3 reads TGCAGTGCTAGAGAAACAGGGAAGCATTTCTTT.

This clone has a handful of counts. The chain uses TRBV5-1 and TRBJ2-4; the D is unclear. Between the trimmed V and J ends, which lost 0 bases and 10 bases, there was a span of 11 bases. Germline loops: CDR1 SGHRS, CDR2 YFSETQ. The CDR3 sequence is 13 residues long. The CDR3 nucleotides are TGCGCCAGCAGCTTGGACCGCTTGGGTATTCAGTACTTC. Amino acid sequence: CASSLDRLGIQYF.

The V gene is TRBV30, the J gene TRBJ1-3, with 7 nucleotides matching TRBD1. The V gene end was trimmed by 4 bases and the J gene end by 6 bases; junction bases not matched to a gene: 3. CDR3 size: 12 residues. Germline CDR1 and CDR2: GTSNPN and SVGIG (reference sequence). The CDR3 coding sequence is TGTGCCTGGACGCAGGGGGAAAACACCATATATTTT. It encodes CAWTQGENTIYF.

This clone occurred a few times. Other DNA sequences within the sample encode an identical CDR3. The chain combines TRBV9 with TRBJ1-5, with TRBD1 as a possible D gene (6 bases). CDR3 length: 16 amino acids. Germline V CDR1 and CDR2: SGDLS, YYNGEE. The ends were cut back, 4 bases at V and 4 bases at J, with 18 bases in the middle. CDR3 sequence reads: CASSPGVGASNQPQHF. The CDR3 DNA follows: TGTGCCAGCAGCCCCGGAGTGGGGGCCAGTAATCAGCCCCAGCATTTT.

The rearrangement joins TRBV19 to TRBJ1-1, with D possibly TRBD1 on 6 matching bases. Trimming left V 8 bases short and J 3 bases short, with 13 bases between. Germline lookup yields CDR1 LNHDA and CDR2 SQIVND (reference sequence). This CDR3 contains 13 residues. For the CDR3, the DNA is TGTGCCAGTCGGGGGCGGGGAGACACTGAAGCTTTCTTT. Translating it yields CASRGRGDTEAFF.

V is TRBV5-1 and J is TRBJ2-3; 13 bases are shared with TRBD2. The CDR3 length is 15 residues. CDR1 SGHRS and CDR2 YFSETQ come from the germline V gene. The ends lost 3 bases at V and 4 bases at J; junction bases unmatched: 2. CDR3 region: CASSWTSGSSDTQYF. The CDR3 nucleotides read TGCGCCAGCAGCTGGACTAGCGGGAGTTCAGATACGCAGTATTTT.

This clone was seen more than once but under ten times. In DNA, the CDR3 is TGCGCCAGCAGCACGAGACAGGGCCGGGAGACCCAGTACTTC. Amino acid sequence: CASSTRQGRETQYF. The genes are TRBV5-1 and TRBJ2-5, with 7 bases lining up with TRBD1. Germline assignment: CDR1 SGHRS and CDR2 YFSETQ. CDR3 length equals 14 residues. Trimming removed 4 bases from V and 5 bases from J; junction bases left unmatched: 8. Together with reference TRBV5-1 and TRBJ2-5, the CDR3 gives the full variable domain: KAGVTQTPRYLIKTRGQQVTLSCSPISGHRSVSWYQQTPGQGLQFLFEYFSETQRNKGNFPGRFSGRQFSNSRSEMNVSTLELGDSALYLCASSTRQGRETQYFGPGTRLLVL.

Concerning this clone itself: At the DNA level, this CDR3 is encoded by other sequences in the same sample as well. The genes are TRBV7-2 and TRBJ2-3; D remains unclear. The V end lost 4 bases, the J end lost 0 bases, and 2 bases lay between the germline ends. Germline V gene lookup returns CDR1 SGHTA and CDR2 FQGNSA. The length of the CDR3 is 12 residues. The CDR3 DNA reads as TGTGCCAGCAGCTCCAGCACAGATACGCAGTATTTT. Translation gives CASSSSTDTQYF.